This is a list of T cell receptor beta chains from one sample in a study of cytomegalovirus exposure and HLA in healthy donors. Data came from immunoSEQ multiplex PCR; TCRdb stores just in-frame clones and leaves some out. The table shows approximately 160,000 clones, with about four fifths occurring only once. Sequencing input: PBMCs. These receptors were obtained from a male donor in good health and CMV-seropositive. The CDR3 runs from the conserved cysteine through the conserved F or W. A D gene is named only where the DNA matches it firmly. Only some rows state a clone size, as once, few, many or a class for expanded clones.

CDR3 protein	CDR3 DNA	clone size	V gene	J gene	D gene
CASSLDLAYGYTF	TGTGCCAGCAGCCTCGATCTGGCCTATGGCTACACCTTC	NA	TRBV2	TRBJ1-2	NA
CASSLEVVRESSGLTEAFF	TGTGCCAGCAGCTTGGAGGTAGTCAGGGAATCATCCGGGCTGACTGAAGCTTTCTTT	NA	TRBV5-4	TRBJ1-1	NA
CASSLLGSFATNEKLFF	TGTGCCAGCAGCTTGTTGGGTAGCTTTGCAACTAATGAAAAACTGTTTTTT	NA	TRBV5-5	TRBJ1-4	NA
CASSPRDTRRYNEQFF	TGTGCCAGCAGCCCTCGAGACACCCGACGCTACAATGAGCAGTTCTTC	NA	TRBV9	TRBJ2-1	NA
CASSLERTSTDTQYF	TGCGCCAGCAGCTTGGAGCGGACTAGCACAGATACGCAGTATTTT	NA	TRBV5-1	TRBJ2-3	NA
CASSRRDRNSPLHF	TGTGCCAGCAGTCGTCGGGACAGGAATTCACCCCTCCACTTT	NA	TRBV27	TRBJ1-6	TRBD1
CASSFRTSPQGGSYNEQFF	TGTGCCAGCAGCTTTCGTACCTCTCCACAGGGCGGGTCCTACAATGAGCAGTTCTTC	NA	TRBV5-4	TRBJ2-1	NA
CASSFSPVGGGFF	TGTGCCAGCAGTTTTTCCCCAGTTGGGGGGGGGTTCTTC	NA	TRBV28	TRBJ2-1	TRBD2
CASSLMGLAGGTDTQYF	TGTGCCAGCAGCTTAATGGGGCTAGCGGGGGGTACAGATACGCAGTATTTT	NA	TRBV7-3	TRBJ2-3	TRBD2
CASSPGTWGQETQYF	TGTGCCAGCAGTCCCGGGACTTGGGGCCAAGAGACCCAGTACTTC	NA	TRBV6-5	TRBJ2-5	NA
CASSRTRGGNSPLHF	TGTGCCAGCAGTCGTACCAGGGGCGGGAATTCACCCCTCCACTTT	once	TRBV27	TRBJ1-6	NA
CASSVGPGGGKETQYF	TGTGCCAGCAGCGTGGGCCCGGGCGGGGGGAAAGAGACCCAGTACTTC	NA	TRBV9	TRBJ2-5	TRBD2
CASSEGDRGRRETQYF	TGTGCCAGCAGCGAGGGGGACAGGGGGCGTCGGGAGACCCAGTACTTC	NA	TRBV9	TRBJ2-5	TRBD1
CASRRDPTTNQPQHF	TGTGCCAGTAGACGGGATCCTACTACCAATCAGCCCCAGCATTTT	NA	TRBV19	TRBJ1-5	NA
CASRRQFEAFF	TGTGCCAGCAGGCGACAGTTTGAAGCTTTCTTT	NA	TRBV2	TRBJ1-1	NA
CASSQGNTDTQYF	TGTGCCAGCAGTCAGGGAAACACAGATACGCAGTATTTT	NA	TRBV28	TRBJ2-3	NA
CASSSRYQEPQHF	TGTGCCAGCAGCTCTCGTTACCAGGAGCCCCAGCATTTT	NA	TRBV5-6	TRBJ1-5	NA
CASSFAEIAPYEQYF	TGTGCCAGCAGTTTTGCGGAAATCGCCCCCTACGAGCAGTACTTC	NA	TRBV27	TRBJ2-7	NA
CASSLETGGAGGYTF	TGTGCCAGCAGCTTAGAGACAGGGGGCGCCGGTGGCTACACCTTC	NA	TRBV7-9	TRBJ1-2	TRBD1
CASSLGPGEQGRYTF	TGTGCCAGCAGCTTGGGGCCGGGAGAGCAGGGTCGCTACACCTTC	NA	TRBV5-6	TRBJ1-2	NA
CSVEVLGEVTNYGYTF	TGCAGCGTTGAAGTATTAGGGGAGGTAACTAACTATGGCTACACCTTC	NA	TRBV29-1	TRBJ1-2	NA
CASSRRDRALYGKNTEAFF	TGTGCCAGCAGTCGCCGGGACAGGGCCCTCTATGGGAAGAACACTGAAGCTTTCTTT	NA	TRBV7-2	TRBJ1-1	TRBD1